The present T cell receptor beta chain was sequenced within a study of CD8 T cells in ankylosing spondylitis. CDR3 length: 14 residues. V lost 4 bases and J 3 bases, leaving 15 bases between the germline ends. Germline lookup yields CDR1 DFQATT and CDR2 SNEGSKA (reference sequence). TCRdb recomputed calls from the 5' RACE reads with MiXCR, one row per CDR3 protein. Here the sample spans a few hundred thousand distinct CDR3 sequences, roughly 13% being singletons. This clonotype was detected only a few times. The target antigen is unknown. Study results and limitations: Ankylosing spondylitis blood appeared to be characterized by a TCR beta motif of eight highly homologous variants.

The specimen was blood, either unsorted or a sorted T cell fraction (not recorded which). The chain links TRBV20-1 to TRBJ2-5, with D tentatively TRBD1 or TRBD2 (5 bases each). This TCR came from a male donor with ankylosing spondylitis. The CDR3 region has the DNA TGCAGTGCTATGACTACGACAGCGGAAGAGACCCAGTACTTC. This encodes CSAMTTTAEETQYF.